Below, 28 T cell receptor beta chains from the same sample are listed, as sequenced in a study of breast tumors, draining lymph nodes, adjacent tissues (dated by TCRdb to 2016 to 2018). Lymph node samples came from the axillary draining lymph nodes of breast cancer patients. Receptors were amplified or captured by multiplex PCR. Instrument on record: Illumina HiSeq 2000. TCRdb's own reprocessing of the public reads used fastp at Q25 and MiXCR and kept productive beta chains. Entries are consolidated by CDR3 protein sequence, retaining the most common genes and DNA. This sample is represented by about 110,000 distinct CDR3 sequences; around 30% of them were singletons. The ten largest account for under 6.5% of the sample. Sequencing was carried out using axillary lymph node tissue. These TCRs come from a female donor with breast cancer. Some clones in this sample may be carry-over from other donors' samples.

This clonotype was counted many times. The chain links TRBV5-6 to TRBJ2-7; D unclear. This CDR3 comprises 14 residues. V was pared by 2 bases and J by 2 bases, with 11 bases between. Looked up from germline, CDR1 is SGHDT and CDR2 is YYEEEE. CDR3: CASSFSPVAYEQYF. In DNA, the CDR3 is TGTGCCAGCAGCTTCTCGCCAGTCGCCTACGAGCAGTACTTC.

This clonotype was counted at least ten times. The chain employs TRBV20-1 and TRBJ2-7; 8 bases agree with TRBD2. The junction had 5 bases not matched to a gene; V was cut back by 2 bases and J by 2 bases. Germline V gives CDR1 DFQATT, CDR2 SNEGSKA (reference sequence). This CDR3 is built from 14 residues. In nucleotides, the CDR3 is TGCAGTGCTAGACGGAGCGGGGGTACCTACGAGCAGTACTTC. It is translated as CSARRSGGTYEQYF.

The V and J genes are TRBV20-1 and TRBJ1-4, with D perhaps matching TRBD1 (6 bases). The CDR3 has 14 amino acids. Germline V CDR1 and CDR2: DFQATT, SNEGSKA (reference sequence). Trimming removed 2 bases from V and 5 bases from J, with 12 bases in between. The CDR3 DNA reads as TGCAGTGCTAGAAGCGGGAGGGGGAATGAAAAACTGTTTTTT. This translates into CSARSGRGNEKLFF.

This chain uses TRBV20-1 with TRBJ2-7; weak D call: TRBD2 (6 bases). Deletions cut 6 bases from V and 0 bases from J, with 15 bases between. The CDR3 consists of 14 residues. Germline CDR1 reads DFQATT; CDR2 reads SNEGSKA (reference sequence). The chain's CDR3 is CSAGGRRSSYEQYF. CDR3 DNA: TGCAGTGCGGGGGGACGGAGGAGCTCCTACGAGCAGTACTTC.

As for this clonotype: One end of the junction fails to match germline, which may point to a read error. This chain links TRBV20-1 with TRBJ2-7, with 13 bases matching TRBD2. Germline values: CDR1 DFQATT, CDR2 SNEGSKA (reference sequence). The CDR3 is 14 residues long. The CDR3: CSAAGTSGTYEQCF. Written as DNA, the CDR3 is TGCAGTGCTGCCGGGACTAGCGGGACCTACGAGCAGTGCTTC.

There are many counts of this clonotype. A much larger clone differs from this one at a single base, so this may be a read error. The rearrangement joins TRBV12-3 or TRBV12-4 to TRBJ2-7; the D gene is possibly TRBD1 (5 bases). The V and J ends lost 3 bases and 7 bases respectively, with 16 bases between them. This CDR3 contains 14 residues. The DNA of the CDR3 is TGTGCCAGCAGTTTCAGGAGTGGGGCGAAGGAGCAGTACTTC. Translation gives CASSFRSGAKEQYF.

About this clonotype itself: This could be a read error, since a much larger clone is one nucleotide away. The chain couples TRBV6-2 or TRBV6-3 to TRBJ1-2, with 7 bases that match TRBD1. With V trimmed by 5 bases and J by 7 bases, 13 bases remained unmatched. CDR1 MNHEY and CDR2 SVGEGT come from the germline V gene. The CDR3 has 15 residues. The CDR3 loop reads CASSHSGTAIGGYTF. CDR3 DNA sequence: TGTGCCAGCAGTCATTCCGGGACAGCGATTGGTGGCTACACCTTC.

The sample holds many counts of this clonotype. The chain employs TRBV5-8 and TRBJ2-5; D remains unclear. The CDR3 has 14 amino acids. Germline CDR1 SGHTS, CDR2 YDEGEE. Between the trimmed V and J ends, which lost 1 base and 1 base, there was a span of 8 bases. The CDR3 DNA follows: TGTGCCAGCAGCTTGAGTCTGGTCCAAGAGACCCAGTACTTC. Translating gives CASSLSLVQETQYF.

This chain connects TRBV9 to TRBJ2-3, with 11 bases matching TRBD2. The CDR3 spans 15 residues. Germline values: CDR1 SGDLS, CDR2 YYNGEE. The DNA for the CDR3 is TGTTCCCCAAGAGGGCCTAGCGGGGGGTCTGGTACGCAGTATTTT. Translating gives CSPRGPSGGSGTQYF.

This clonotype has a count of ten or more. This rearrangement joins TRBV19 to TRBJ2-7; 10 nucleotides line up with TRBD2. The CDR3 runs to 19 residues. V shed 1 base and J 6 bases; nucleotides not matched to a gene: 18. Germline-derived CDR1 and CDR2 are LNHDA and SQIVND (reference sequence). The DNA of the CDR3 is TGTGCCAGTAGTATAGGAGCCCGGACTACTAGCGGGATGAGCCCCGAGCAGTACTTC. Protein sequence: CASSIGARTTSGMSPEQYF.

The sample holds many counts of this clonotype. The genes are TRBV29-1 and TRBJ1-4; D is possibly TRBD1 (6 bases). Trimming removed 7 bases from V and 4 bases from J, with 10 bases in between. Germline CDR1 and CDR2: SQVTM and ANQGSEA. The CDR3 is 12 residues long. The CDR3 sequence: CSGRTDNEKLFF. In nucleotides, the CDR3 is TGCAGCGGGAGGACAGATAATGAAAAACTGTTTTTT. The full variable domain, with the rest looked up from reference TRBV29-1 and TRBJ1-4, is SAVISQKPSRDICQRGTSLTIQCQVDSQVTMMFWYRQQPGQSLTLIATANQGSEATYESGFVIDKFPISRPNLTFSTLTVSNMSPEDSSIYLCSGRTDNEKLFFGSGTQLSVL.

This clonotype was picked up many times. The chain couples TRBV20-1 to TRBJ2-7, with D possibly matching TRBD2 (5 bases). With 7 bases removed from V and 0 bases from J, the gap between germline ends came to 16 bases. This CDR3 has 14 amino acids. The germline CDR1 and CDR2 sequences are DFQATT and SNEGSKA (reference sequence). The DNA for the CDR3 is TGCAGTGGTACCCCCGGAGGACCCTCCTACGAGCAGTACTTC. Translated, it gives CSGTPGGPSYEQYF.

V gene TRBV27 combines with J gene TRBJ1-1; D perhaps matches TRBD1 (5 bases). The CDR3 is made up of 15 amino acids. V was shortened by 0 bases and J by 0 bases, with 8 bases between the two germline ends. Germline CDR1 and CDR2: MNHEY and SMNVEV (reference sequence). CDR3 protein: CASSLSGLLNTEAFF. CDR3 coding DNA: TGTGCCAGCAGTTTATCGGGACTGCTGAACACTGAAGCTTTCTTT.

The chain is built from TRBV7-3 and TRBJ2-7; 8 positions agree with TRBD2. The CDR3 is 17 amino acids. Germline V lookup: CDR1 SGHTA, CDR2 FQGTGA. V was pared by 5 bases and J by 4 bases, with 16 bases of the junction left unmatched. DNA of the CDR3: TGTGCCAGCAGCCAAGATCAGGGAGATAGCGGGGATTACGAGCAGTACTTC. Its translation: CASSQDQGDSGDYEQYF.

Points on this clonotype: A read error may explain this, as a much larger clone is one base away. The CDR3 does not end in the conserved phenylalanine or tryptophan, so this is likely a read error. This chain uses TRBV20-1 with TRBJ1-2, with 7 nucleotides matching TRBD1. CDR1 and CDR2 (germline): DFQATT, SNEGSKA (reference sequence). The CDR3 is made up of 13 amino acids. The CDR3 DNA reads as TGCAGTGCTAGAGGGACAGGCGACTATGCCTACACCCTC. It yields the protein CSARGTGDYAYTL.

This clonotype was seen repeatedly, ten times or more. DNA for the CDR3: TGTGCCAGCAACCTGGGACAGGGGGCGGGAATAGGTGAAAAACTGTTTTTT. Amino acids: CASNLGQGAGIGEKLFF. The genes are TRBV5-5 and TRBJ1-4; TRBD1 matches 12 bases. V trimming: 6 bases; J trimming: 7 bases; junction bases outside the gene matches: 13. The V gene's germline CDR1 is SGHKS and CDR2 YYEKEE (reference sequence). This CDR3 contains 17 residues.

This clonotype has ten or more counts. The chain links TRBV18 to TRBJ2-7; D is ambiguous. This CDR3 has 12 residues. Trimming removed 8 bases from V and 0 bases from J, with 8 bases in between. The germline gives CDR1 KGHSH, CDR2 LQKENI. The CDR3 here is CASSLSSYEQYF. The DNA of the CDR3 is TGTGCCAGCAGCCTAAGCTCCTACGAGCAGTACTTC.

In its sample, this clonotype was seen many times. The rearrangement links TRBV2 to TRBJ1-6; perhaps TRBD1 as D (5 bases). Germline V lookup: CDR1 SNHLY, CDR2 FYNNEI. Trimming removed 5 bases from V and 7 bases from J, with 9 bases in between. The CDR3 runs 13 residues. The CDR3 protein is CASSRGTNSPLHF. CDR3 sequence (DNA): TGTGCCAGCAGTCGAGGGACGAATTCACCCCTCCACTTT.

In its sample, this clonotype was seen a few times. This chain links TRBV6-1 with TRBJ2-1, with no clear D. Germline values: CDR1 MNHNS, CDR2 SASEGT. The V end was cut by 5 bases, the J end by 10 bases, with 15 bases between. The CDR3 contains 13 residues. The CDR3 nucleotides read TGTGCCAGCAGTCGTCCGCCAGTTCTGGAGCAGTTCTTC. Its translation: CASSRPPVLEQFF.

About this clonotype itself: The DNA is left out, because the CDR3 cannot be placed on it with certainty; the CDR3 is given as TCRdb lists it. This chain uses TRBV2 with TRBJ2-2; the table's D gene call, TRBD2, was not cross checked with the DNA. The V gene's germline CDR1 is SNHLY and CDR2 FYNNEI. The CDR3 contains 24 residues when both ends are counted. CDR3: CASTQRGGRPHFGPGTRLTGELFF.

This clonotype was seen ten or more times. The rearrangement uses TRBV5-8 and TRBJ1-5; no reliable D call. There are 14 residues in the CDR3. CDR1 is SGHTS, CDR2 YDEGEE, per germline. The V and J ends lost 2 bases and 5 bases respectively, with 11 bases between them. CDR3 region: CASSFDLGDQPQHF. In DNA form, the CDR3 reads TGTGCCAGCAGCTTCGACCTCGGGGATCAGCCCCAGCATTTT. Filled out from reference TRBV5-8 and TRBJ1-5, the complete variable domain reads EAGVTQSPTHLIKTRGQQATLRCSPISGHTSVYWYQQALGLGLQFLLWYDEGEERNRGNFPPRFSGRQFPNYSSELNVNALELEDSALYLCASSFDLGDQPQHFGDGTRLSIL.

This clonotype was observed at least ten times. The genes are TRBV10-3 and TRBJ2-5, with 11 bases fitting TRBD2. With 4 bases clipped from V and 4 bases from J, the junction kept 5 bases outside the gene matches. The CDR3 covers 15 residues. Germline V gives CDR1 ENHRY, CDR2 SYGVKD. The CDR3 spells CAISGGSGGGETQYF. DNA of the CDR3: TGTGCCATCAGTGGTGGTAGCGGGGGGGGAGAGACCCAGTACTTC.

About this clonotype: This could be a read error, since a much larger clone is one nucleotide away. The chain employs TRBV6-2 or TRBV6-3 and TRBJ2-7; D not certain. The germline V and J ends were trimmed by 1 base and 7 bases, with 2 bases remaining between them. Germline values: CDR1 MNHEY, CDR2 SVGEGT. The CDR3 spans 10 residues. The CDR3 DNA reads as TGTGCCAGCAGTTACTGTGAGCAGTACTTC. Its translation: CASSYCEQYF.

Regarding this clonotype: Being one base from a much bigger clone, this may be a read error. V gene TRBV20-1 combines with J gene TRBJ2-7; 11 bases are shared with TRBD1. From germline, CDR1 is DFQATT and CDR2 SNEGSKA (reference sequence). This CDR3 has 13 residues. The CDR3 region has the DNA TGCGGTGCTAGAGGACAGGGGGCGGGCGCGCAGTACTTC. Translation gives CGARGQGAGAQYF.

This clonotype was detected many times. The J gene is TRBJ2-7, the V gene TRBV3-1; D is unresolved. Per germline, CDR1 LGHDT and CDR2 YNNKEL (reference sequence). This CDR3 region has 14 residues. Trimming took 3 bases from V and 4 from J, leaving 13 bases between them. CDR3 sequence (DNA): TGTGCCAGCAGCCACCCAAGCTCTGGGTACGAGCAGTACTTC. Its translation is CASSHPSSGYEQYF.

This clonotype was recorded many times. This chain links TRBV6-2 or TRBV6-3 with TRBJ2-1, with D tentatively TRBD1 (6 bases). Trimming took off 6 bases at V and 8 bases at J, with 14 bases between the two ends. Germline CDR1 is MNHEY and CDR2 is SVGEGT. The CDR3 has 13 amino acids. This chain's CDR3 is CASSRTGSYEQFF. In nucleotides, the CDR3 is TGTGCCAGCAGCCGCACAGGGTCCTATGAGCAGTTCTTC.

This clonotype was counted ten times or more. The V and J genes are TRBV12-3 or TRBV12-4 and TRBJ1-4; D is unclear. V lost 1 base to trimming and J lost 0 bases, with 6 bases between them. CDR3 length equals 15 residues. The CDR3: CASSLDRPTNEKLFF. The CDR3 bases are TGTGCCAGCAGTTTAGACCGTCCAACTAATGAAAAACTGTTTTTT.

This clonotype was counted many times. The chain is built from TRBV7-3 and TRBJ2-1; no reliable D call. Trimming took 5 bases from V and 0 from J, leaving 8 bases between them. Germline assignment: CDR1 SGHTA and CDR2 FQGTGA. The CDR3 contains 14 residues. This chain's CDR3 is CASSPHSSYNEQFF. The CDR3 region has the DNA TGTGCCAGCAGCCCCCATAGCTCCTACAATGAGCAGTTCTTC.